This TCR beta chain appears in the sequencing data of a study of cytomegalovirus exposure and HLA in healthy donors. The junction had 10 bases not matched to a gene; V was cut back by 4 bases and J by 5 bases. Germline CDR1 and CDR2: SGHRS and YFSETQ. The CDR3 contains 15 residues. Primers: 60 Vbeta forward and 13 Jbeta reverse. Only in-frame clones appear in the TCRdb table, and some are missing; sequencing was by immunoSEQ multiplex PCR. The sample includes around 110,000 clones, about 79% of them seen just once. The TCR sequence derives from a man aged 25-40 years in good health and CMV-seropositive. This chain links TRBV5-1 with TRBJ2-5, with TRBD1 matching over 8 bases. Sequences were obtained from PBMCs. CDR3 sequence: CASSRGGTGEETQYF. CDR3 in DNA: TGCGCCAGCAGCCGTGGAGGGACAGGCGAGGAGACCCAGTACTTC.